The 19 T cell receptor beta chains given below trace back to one sample, sequenced in a study of T cell repertoires in cytomegalovirus infection. Each CDR3 protein is one row after TCRdb ran MiXCR on the reads. The table records 500,000 or so distinct CDR3 sequences, 16% of them present only once. Sequencing used CD8+ T cells from PBMCs. These receptors were taken from a human donor in good health (CMV status not recorded). Some clones in this sample may be carry-over from other donors' samples.

At least ten counts were recorded for this clonotype. For the CDR3, the DNA is TGTGCCAGCAGACCCGACTATCTATACGCAGATACGCAGTATTTT. Translating gives CASRPDYLYADTQYF. V gene TRBV11-2 combines with J gene TRBJ2-3; D is perhaps TRBD2 (5 bases). V was clipped by 6 bases and J by 4 bases, with 17 bases between them. Germline CDR1 SGHAT, CDR2 FQNNGV. The CDR3 has 15 amino acids.

This clonotype was seen at least ten times. This chain links TRBV5-6 with TRBJ1-2; TRBD1 might be the D (5 bases). CDR3 length equals 15 residues. V gave up 4 bases and J gave up 4 bases, with 17 bases separating them. CDR1 is SGHDT, CDR2 YYEEEE, per germline. The CDR3, as DNA: TGTGCCAGCAGCCCCGGGACCGACCTCTTCTATGGCTACACCTTC. Translating gives CASSPGTDLFYGYTF.

This clonotype was counted many times. The J gene is TRBJ1-1, the V gene TRBV7-3; D is ambiguous. CDR1 SGHTA and CDR2 FQGTGA come from the germline V gene. V was clipped by 5 bases and J by 3 bases, with 10 bases between them. CDR3 length: 13 amino acids. The chain's CDR3 is CASSAGSYTEAFF. CDR3 DNA sequence: TGTGCCAGCAGCGCCGGGTCTTACACTGAAGCTTTCTTT.

This clonotype was seen many times. The V gene is TRBV7-9, the J gene TRBJ1-1; D gene unclear. Germline-derived CDR1 and CDR2 are SEHNR and FQNEAQ (reference sequence). The CDR3 runs 11 residues. Trimming cost V 2 bases and J 11 bases, with 9 bases left between them. The CDR3 bases are TGTGCCAGCAGCTTACTTCTGGGGGCTTTCTTT. Residues: CASSLLLGAFF.

The chain couples TRBV5-5 to TRBJ2-3; D may be TRBD1 (6 bases). Germline CDR1 SGHKS, CDR2 YYEKEE (reference sequence). The germline V and J ends were trimmed by 4 bases and 3 bases, with 15 bases remaining between them. There are 15 residues in the CDR3. CDR3 protein: CASSEGVRGTDTQYF. As DNA, the CDR3 is TGTGCCAGCAGCGAAGGGGTCAGGGGAACAGATACGCAGTATTTT.

This clonotype was picked up a small number of times. This sequence joins TRBV20-1 and TRBJ2-7; perhaps TRBD2 as D (5 bases). This CDR3 has 14 amino acids. Trimming shortened V by 0 bases and J by 6 bases, and 15 bases separated the two germline ends. CDR1 is DFQATT, CDR2 SNEGSKA, per germline (reference sequence). This CDR3 is CSARESGKVAEQYF. As DNA, the CDR3 is TGCAGTGCTAGAGAGTCCGGGAAGGTGGCCGAGCAGTACTTC.

The table lists this clonotype with many counts. The chain joins TRBV11-2 to TRBJ2-3, with 7 positions matching TRBD2. CDR3 length: 16 amino acids. The germline gives CDR1 SGHAT, CDR2 FQNNGV. V lost 5 bases to trimming and J lost 1 base; unmatched junction nucleotides: 9. CDR3 sequence (DNA): TGTGCCAGCAGCCCCAAGCGGGGAATTCGCACAGATACGCAGTATTTT. Its translation: CASSPKRGIRTDTQYF.

This clonotype was seen repeatedly, ten times or more. This chain joins TRBV7-6 and TRBJ2-1; a weak D match, TRBD2 (5 bases). CDR3 length: 14 residues. The germline gives CDR1 SGHVS, CDR2 FNYEAQ. The V and J ends lost 3 bases and 1 base respectively, with 7 bases between them. The CDR3 nucleotides are TGTGCCAGCAGCTTGACGGGATCCTACAATGAGCAGTTCTTC. Protein: CASSLTGSYNEQFF. Together with reference TRBV7-6 and TRBJ2-1, the CDR3 gives the full variable domain: GAGVSQSPRYKVTKRGQDVALRCDPISGHVSLYWYRQALGQGPEFLTYFNYEAQQDKSGLPNDRFSAERPEGSISTLTIQRTEQRDSAMYRCASSLTGSYNEQFFGPGTRLTVL.

The chain uses TRBV3-1 and TRBJ2-7; D may be TRBD1 (6 bases). V gave up 4 bases and J gave up 0 bases, with 13 bases separating them. Germline V gene lookup returns CDR1 LGHDT and CDR2 YNNKEL (reference sequence). The CDR3 is 15 amino acids. The CDR3 coding sequence is TGTGCCAGCAGCCCCGGGACAACGGGCTCCTACGAGCAGTACTTC. This gives the protein CASSPGTTGSYEQYF.

The chain recombines TRBV30 with TRBJ1-1, with D possibly being TRBD1 (5 bases). Per the germline V gene, CDR1 is GTSNPN and CDR2 is SVGIG (reference sequence). V lost 0 bases and J 6 bases, leaving 11 bases between the germline ends. The CDR3 runs to 13 residues. Written as DNA, the CDR3 is TGTGCCTGGAGTGTGGGGGGAGTCGCTGAAGCTTTCTTT. Translating gives CAWSVGGVAEAFF.

In its sample, this clonotype was seen many times. The chain joins TRBV4-1 to TRBJ1-5, with D unresolved. V was clipped by 0 bases and J by 2 bases, with 5 bases between them. The CDR3 has 14 amino acids. Germline V gene lookup returns CDR1 MGHRA and CDR2 YSYEKL. This chain's CDR3 is CASSQDRGNQPQHF. CDR3 bases: TGCGCCAGCAGCCAAGATCGGGGCAATCAGCCCCAGCATTTT.

This sequence joins TRBV29-1 and TRBJ2-3, with D maybe TRBD2 (6 bases). Trimming took 4 bases from V and 2 from J, leaving 13 bases between them. The CDR3 totals 14 residues. Germline values: CDR1 SQVTM, CDR2 ANQGSEA. The CDR3 protein is CSVGGEFTTDTQYF. In DNA form, the CDR3 reads TGCAGCGTTGGGGGGGAGTTCACCACAGATACGCAGTATTTT.

This clonotype was recorded many times. J is TRBJ2-1 and V is TRBV10-3; no clear D gene. The CDR3 sequence is 11 residues long. Looked up from germline, CDR1 is ENHRY and CDR2 is SYGVKD. V was trimmed by 2 bases and J by 9 bases, leaving 5 bases between them. CDR3 sequence (DNA): TGTGCCATCAGTGAGGAAGGTGAGCAGTTCTTC. Translating gives CAISEEGEQFF.

The rearrangement uses TRBV12-5 and TRBJ2-1, with D perhaps TRBD2 (5 bases). The CDR3 is 12 amino acids. Germline-derived CDR1 and CDR2 are LGHNT and FRNRAP. With 5 bases removed from V and 7 bases from J, the gap between germline ends came to 9 bases. The CDR3 sequence is CASGHTRNEQFF. The CDR3, as DNA: TGTGCTAGTGGTCACACTAGGAATGAGCAGTTCTTC.

The chain recombines TRBV2 with TRBJ1-5; 8 nucleotides line up with TRBD1. CDR1 and CDR2 (germline): SNHLY, FYNNEI. J gave up 1 base and V 3 bases, and 5 bases lay outside the gene matches. The CDR3 is made up of 16 amino acids. CDR3 in amino acids: CASSEAGGYSNQPQHF. Written as DNA, the CDR3 is TGTGCCAGCAGTGAGGCAGGGGGCTACAGCAATCAGCCCCAGCATTTT. The full variable domain, with the rest looked up from reference TRBV2 and TRBJ1-5, is EPEVTQTPSHQVTQMGQEVILRCVPISNHLYFYWYRQILGQKVEFLVSFYNNEISEKSEIFDDQFSVERPDGSNFTLKIRSTKLEDSAMYFCASSEAGGYSNQPQHFGDGTRLSIL.

This clonotype has a count of ten or more. The J gene is TRBJ2-2, the V gene TRBV12-3 or TRBV12-4; 11 bases match TRBD1. CDR3 length equals 16 residues. Trimming removed 6 bases from V and 6 bases from J; junction bases left unmatched: 9. The CDR3 here is CASRPGQGVRAGELFF. CDR3 DNA sequence: TGTGCCAGCAGACCGGGACAGGGGGTTCGGGCCGGGGAGCTGTTTTTT.

The chain's CDR3 is CASRIHQYQETQYF. Here the CDR3 DNA reads TGTGCCAGCAGAATACATCAGTACCAAGAGACCCAGTACTTC. The chain employs TRBV28 and TRBJ2-5, with D hard to call. Germline V gene sequence: CDR1 MDHEN, CDR2 SYDVKM. CDR3 length: 14 amino acids. Trimming shortened V by 6 bases and J by 0 bases, and 11 bases separated the two germline ends.

The chain carries TRBV27 and TRBJ2-5; 7 bases line up with TRBD1. The CDR3 spans 15 residues. V shed 6 bases and J 5 bases; nucleotides not matched to a gene: 12. Per the germline V gene, CDR1 is MNHEY and CDR2 is SMNVEV (reference sequence). DNA for the CDR3: TGTGCCAGCAGGCCCGACAGGGCCATTGAGGAGACCCAGTACTTC. This gives the protein CASRPDRAIEETQYF.

Many counts were recorded for this clonotype. The chain combines TRBV7-9 with TRBJ2-7; 14 bases fit TRBD2. This CDR3 region has 14 residues. Trimming removed 6 bases from V and 6 bases from J; junction bases left unmatched: 4. Germline-derived CDR1 and CDR2 are SEHNR and FQNEAQ (reference sequence). For the CDR3, the DNA is TGTGCCAGCAGGGGCGGGACTAGCGGGAGCGAGCAGTACTTC. Its protein product is CASRGGTSGSEQYF. Complete variable domain (other parts from reference TRBV7-9 and TRBJ2-7): DTGVSQNPRHKITKRGQNVTFRCDPISEHNRLYWYRQTLGQGPEFLTYFQNEAQLEKSRLLSDRFSAERPKGSFSTLEIQRTEQGDSAMYLCASRGGTSGSEQYFGPGTRLTVT.